The entry that follows covers one T cell receptor (beta chain) sequence. The target antigen is unknown. Germline-derived CDR1 and CDR2 are SGHVS and FNYEAQ. The CDR3 extends over 13 amino acids. V was shortened by 4 bases and J by 3 bases, with 7 bases between the two germline ends. These data come from a study of early stage breast cancer tumors. As for the study in general: Of some 17 invasive breast tumors, about 12 were hormone receptor-positive, HER2-negative. Average read coverage per sample was 7.5 to 10-fold.

Repertoires were generated with immunoSEQ multiplex PCR, while TCRdb's copy carries only in-frame clones and drops some. The sample holds roughly 30,000 clones, roughly three fifths seen once. Study-level points and caveats: Tumor and normal breast were distinguished via blood comparison in 14 of 16 patients. Unsorted bulk genomic DNA sequencing lacked pairing and functional marker data.

Specimen: breast tumor tissue. The sequence was collected from a person aged 45 to 60 with breast cancer. V gene TRBV7-6 combines with J gene TRBJ1-5; D remains ambiguous. Written as DNA, the CDR3 is TGTGCCAGCAGCTCTTACGACAATCAGCCCCAGCATTTT. The encoded protein is CASSSYDNQPQHF. The whole variable domain, filled in from reference TRBV7-6 and TRBJ1-5, reads GAGVSQSPRYKVTKRGQDVALRCDPISGHVSLYWYRQALGQGPEFLTYFNYEAQQDKSGLPNDRFSAERPEGSISTLTIQRTEQRDSAMYRCASSSYDNQPQHFGDGTRLSIL.